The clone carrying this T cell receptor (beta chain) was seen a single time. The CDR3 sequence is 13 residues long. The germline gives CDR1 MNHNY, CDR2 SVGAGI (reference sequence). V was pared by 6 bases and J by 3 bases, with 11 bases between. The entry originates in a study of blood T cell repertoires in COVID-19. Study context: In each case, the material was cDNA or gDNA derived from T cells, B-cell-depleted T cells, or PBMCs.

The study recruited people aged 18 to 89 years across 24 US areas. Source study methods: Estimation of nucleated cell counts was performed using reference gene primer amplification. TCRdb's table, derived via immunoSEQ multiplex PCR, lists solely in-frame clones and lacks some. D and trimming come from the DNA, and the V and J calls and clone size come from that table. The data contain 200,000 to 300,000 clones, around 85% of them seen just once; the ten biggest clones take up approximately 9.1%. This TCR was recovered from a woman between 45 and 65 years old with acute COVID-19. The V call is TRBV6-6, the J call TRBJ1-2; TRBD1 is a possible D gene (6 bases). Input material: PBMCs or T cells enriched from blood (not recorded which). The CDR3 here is CASSEQGDYGYTF. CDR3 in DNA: TGTGCCAGCAGCGAACAGGGTGACTATGGCTACACCTTC.